This T cell receptor (beta chain) is from a study of memory CD4+ T cells and cytomegalovirus serostatus. As for the study in general: Healthy Belgian adult donors included several CMV-positive and around 25 CMV-negative people. Study-wide results and caveats: Median bootstrapped AUC for CMV status was approximately 0.95 originally, about 0.9 US-trained.

This clone was counted a single time. Its specificity is unknown. CDR1 and CDR2 from the germline V gene are SGHTA and FQGTGA. The germline V and J ends were trimmed by 2 bases and 8 bases, with 8 bases remaining between them. There are 12 residues in the CDR3. Libraries were prepared by immunoSEQ multiplex PCR; TCRdb keeps only in-frame clonotypes and omits some of them. This sample carries about 57,000 clones, approximately 80% of them seen once, and the ten largest clones take about 0.86%. Single viable CD3+CD4+CD8-CD45RO+ cells were sorted as the memory CD4+ T cells. Serostatus was set by detecting CMV pp150, pp28, p38, p52 IgG.

The receptor comes from an adult in good health and CMV-seronegative. This sequence joins TRBV7-3 and TRBJ2-3, with D possibly being TRBD2 (5 bases). The sample taken for sequencing was memory CD4+ T cells from blood. The CDR3 DNA follows: TGTGCCAGCAGCTTAGGACTGAGTACGCAGTATTTT. Its protein is CASSLGLSTQYF.